Presented here are 14 T cell receptor beta chains from one specimen sequenced in a study of T cells after somatic rescue of genetic block. Assay: immunoSEQ multiplex PCR; the TCRdb copy retains only in-frame clones and omits some. The sample has about 120,000 clones; about nine tenths are singletons. The sample consisted of peripheral blood mononuclear cells (PBMCs). Source of these receptors: a woman younger than 35.

The rearrangement uses TRBV6-1 and TRBJ2-1, with 8 bases that match TRBD2. Losses at the gene ends were 0 bases for V and 10 bases for J; bases not matched to a gene: 14. The CDR3 extends over 17 amino acids. Germline CDR1 MNHNS, CDR2 SASEGT. The CDR3 DNA reads TGTGCCAGCAGTGAAGCGCAACGGGGGGGCCCTTCCGGCGAGCAGTTCTTC. It translates to CASSEAQRGGPSGEQFF.

The chain employs TRBV4-3 and TRBJ2-2; D may be TRBD1 or TRBD2 (5 bases each). Trimming shortened V by 0 bases and J by 1 base, and 12 bases separated the two germline ends. The germline V gene has CDR1 LGHNA and CDR2 YSLEER. The CDR3 contains 17 residues. CDR3 DNA: TGCGCCAGCAGCCAAGACCCGGGACGACGGAACACCGGGGAGCTGTTTTTT. It encodes CASSQDPGRRNTGELFF.

The rearrangement links TRBV11-3 to TRBJ2-2; possible D gene TRBD1, 5 bases. The V end lost 3 bases, the J end lost 4 bases, and 12 bases lay between the germline ends. The CDR3 extends over 15 amino acids. Germline V gene data show CDR1 as SGHNT and CDR2 as YENEEA. DNA of the CDR3: TGTGCCAGCAGCTTGGGGCGAGATGGCACCGGGGAGCTGTTTTTT. This translates into CASSLGRDGTGELFF.

The chain links TRBV10-3 to TRBJ2-7; D may correspond to TRBD1 or TRBD2 (5 bases each). Germline assignment: CDR1 ENHRY and CDR2 SYGVKD. This CDR3 spans 17 amino acids. Trimming took 0 bases from V and 2 from J, leaving 17 bases between them. The CDR3 is CAISESPGREKAYEQYF. In nucleotides, the CDR3 is TGTGCCATCAGTGAGTCTCCCGGCAGGGAGAAGGCCTACGAGCAGTACTTC.

The chain couples TRBV30 to TRBJ2-1; 13 bases align to TRBD2. The CDR3 covers 14 residues. Germline CDR1 GTSNPN, CDR2 SVGIG (reference sequence). With V trimmed by 5 bases and J by 5 bases, 3 bases remained unmatched. CDR3 in amino acids: CAWVGLAGNNEQFF. The DNA of the CDR3 is TGTGCCTGGGTGGGACTAGCGGGGAACAATGAGCAGTTCTTC.

The chain recombines TRBV18 with TRBJ1-4; D ambiguous. From germline, CDR1 is KGHSH and CDR2 LQKENI. V lost 2 bases, J lost 7 bases, and 5 bases lay in between. The CDR3 length is 12 residues. The CDR3 loop is CASSPWGEKLFF. The CDR3 DNA is TGTGCCAGCTCACCATGGGGTGAAAAACTGTTTTTT.

V is TRBV5-6 and J is TRBJ2-2; no reliable D call. Trimming shortened V by 6 bases and J by 2 bases, and 11 bases separated the two germline ends. The CDR3 runs to 14 residues. Per the germline V gene, CDR1 is SGHDT and CDR2 is YYEEEE. The CDR3 here is CASNLFPNTGELFF. The CDR3 coding sequence is TGTGCCAGCAACCTCTTCCCTAACACCGGGGAGCTGTTTTTT.

This clone has a single count. The chain combines TRBV2 with TRBJ2-2; D remains unclear. The germline CDR1 and CDR2 sequences are SNHLY and FYNNEI. This CDR3 spans 14 amino acids. The V end was cut by 8 bases, the J end by 5 bases, with 15 bases between. This chain's CDR3 is CASFKGVGTGELFF. The CDR3 bases are TGTGCCAGCTTTAAGGGCGTGGGGACCGGGGAGCTGTTTTTT.

The rearrangement uses TRBV4-1 and TRBJ1-2; D remains unclear. Germline CDR1 and CDR2: MGHRA and YSYEKL. This CDR3 has 14 amino acids. Trimming removed 1 base at V and 4 bases at J, with 10 bases between. CDR3 amino acids: CASSQGREVYGYTF. DNA for the CDR3: TGCGCCAGCAGCCAAGGGCGGGAGGTCTATGGCTACACCTTC.

The V call is TRBV5-1, the J call TRBJ1-4, with D maybe TRBD1 (5 bases). The CDR3 consists of 14 residues. The ends were cut back, 6 bases at V and 5 bases at J, with 14 bases in the middle. CDR1 is SGHRS, CDR2 YFSETQ, per germline. The CDR3 is CASKSGSINEKLFF. CDR3 bases: TGCGCCAGCAAATCAGGGAGTATCAATGAAAAACTGTTTTTT. The whole variable domain, filled in from reference TRBV5-1 and TRBJ1-4, reads KAGVTQTPRYLIKTRGQQVTLSCSPISGHRSVSWYQQTPGQGLQFLFEYFSETQRNKGNFPGRFSGRQFSNSRSEMNVSTLELGDSALYLCASKSGSINEKLFFGSGTQLSVL.

The chain uses TRBV15 and TRBJ1-3, with D possibly being TRBD1 (6 bases). Germline CDR1 LNHNV, CDR2 YYDKDF (reference sequence). Trimming stripped 0 bases from V and 2 bases from J, with 11 bases between. The CDR3 is 16 amino acids. Here the CDR3 reads CATSRDRGDPGNTIYF. CDR3 coding DNA: TGTGCCACCAGCAGAGATAGGGGGGATCCTGGAAACACCATATATTTT.

The rearrangement uses TRBV7-2 and TRBJ1-5, with a weak D call TRBD1 (6 bases). V lost 5 bases, J lost 7 bases, and 21 bases lay in between. Germline V gives CDR1 SGHTA, CDR2 FQGNSA. The length of the CDR3 is 16 residues. CDR3 DNA sequence: TGTGCCAGCAGCCAGTGGGGGGCGGACACGGGCCAGCCCCAGCATTTT. It encodes CASSQWGADTGQPQHF.

This chain uses TRBV5-4 with TRBJ2-6; no clear D gene. The CDR3 spans 17 residues. Looked up from germline, CDR1 is SGHNT and CDR2 is YYREEE (reference sequence). V shed 0 bases and J shed 2 bases, with 12 bases lying between them. The CDR3 bases are TGTGCCAGCAGCTTGGTAACGGCCAGGCCTGGGGCCAACGTCCTGACTTTC. Translating it yields CASSLVTARPGANVLTF.

This clone is a singleton in its sample. The chain combines TRBV12-5 with TRBJ1-5; 7 positions agree with TRBD1. The V gene end was trimmed by 6 bases and the J gene end by 7 bases; junction bases not matched to a gene: 9. This CDR3 is 14 amino acids long. CDR1 and CDR2 from the germline V gene are LGHNT and FRNRAP. The DNA for the CDR3 is TGTGCTAGTGGGCCCGACAGGGTTGAGCAGCCCCAGCATTTT. It codes for CASGPDRVEQPQHF.